The clone carrying this T cell receptor beta chain has a count of ten or more. Its antigen is unidentified. These data come from a study of neurological immune-mediated disorders. CDR3 length: 16 amino acids. Germline V gives CDR1 SGHVS, CDR2 FQNEAQ. The V gene lost 2 bases and the J gene lost 0 bases, with 12 bases spanning the gap. For the sorted libraries, roughly 1.1 million CD4+ or CD8+ T cells were used. Points from the study as a whole: HTLV-1-associated myelopathy ranked highest for TCR clonal expansion and multiple sclerosis lowest, beneath healthy controls.

With 10-nucleotide random UMIs, 5'RACE was used to make the cDNA. TCRdb analysed the 5' RACE reads with MiXCR anew, one entry per CDR3 protein. The data contain roughly 30,000 distinct CDR3 sequences, approximately 5% of them seen just once; the ten biggest clones take up 2% to 2.5%. This chain joins TRBV7-8 and TRBJ2-3; possibly TRBD2 for D (5 bases). The sequenced sample was CD4+ T cells from blood. This TCR was sampled from a woman aged 45 to 65 in good health. CDR3 sequence: CASSLFGGPSTDTQYF. The DNA of the CDR3 is TGTGCCAGCAGCTTATTTGGCGGGCCTAGCACAGATACGCAGTATTTT.